The T cell receptor (beta chain) under discussion was sequenced for a study of T cell changes during pregnancy in multiple sclerosis. Libraries were prepared by immunoSEQ multiplex PCR; TCRdb keeps only in-frame clonotypes and omits some of them. The data contain 99,000 or so clones, around 93% of them singletons. V gave up 4 bases and J gave up 7 bases; unmatched junction bases: 18. Germline V lookup: CDR1 SGHKS, CDR2 YYEKEE (reference sequence). The CDR3 length is 17 residues. The TCR sequence derives from a female donor with multiple sclerosis, enrolled in a pregnancy study. J is TRBJ2-5 and V is TRBV5-5, with TRBD1 identical over 8 bases. The specimen comprised peripheral blood, sampled after pregnancy. This CDR3 reads CASSPTPDRETGRTQYF. The CDR3 DNA is TGTGCCAGCAGCCCCACTCCGGACAGGGAAACGGGGCGGACCCAGTACTTC. Full variable domain (remainder filled in from reference TRBV5-5 and TRBJ2-5): DAGVTQSPTHLIKTRGQQVTLRCSPISGHKSVSWYQQVLGQGPQFIFQYYEKEERGRGNFPDRFSARQFPNYSSELNVNALLLGDSALYLCASSPTPDRETGRTQYFGPGTRLLVL.